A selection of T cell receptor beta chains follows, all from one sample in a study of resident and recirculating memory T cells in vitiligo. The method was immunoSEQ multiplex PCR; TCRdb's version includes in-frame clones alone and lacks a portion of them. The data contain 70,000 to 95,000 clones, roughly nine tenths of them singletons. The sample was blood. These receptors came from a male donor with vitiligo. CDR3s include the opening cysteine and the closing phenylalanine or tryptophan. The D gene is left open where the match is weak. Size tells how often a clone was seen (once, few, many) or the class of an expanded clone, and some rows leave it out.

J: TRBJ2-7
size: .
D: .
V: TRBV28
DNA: TGTGCCAGCAGTTTGGGGGGTCTAGAGCAGTACTTC
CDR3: CASSLGGLEQYF

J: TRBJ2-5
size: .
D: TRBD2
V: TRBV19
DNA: TGTGCCAGTAGTCCCGCGGGATGGCTAGCGGGAGGGCGTGAGACCCAGTACTTC
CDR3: CASSPAGWLAGGRETQYF

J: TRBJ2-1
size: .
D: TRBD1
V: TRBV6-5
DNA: TGTGCCAGCAGAGGACAGGGGGCGATAAATGAGCAGTTCTTC
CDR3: CASRGQGAINEQFF

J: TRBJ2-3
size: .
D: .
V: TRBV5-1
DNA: TGCGCCAGTATCGGACAGTCTACGCAGTATTTT
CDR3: CASIGQSTQYF

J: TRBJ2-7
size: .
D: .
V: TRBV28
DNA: TGTGCCAGCAGTGTGAGGAGAGGGCAGTACTTC
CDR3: CASSVRRGQYF

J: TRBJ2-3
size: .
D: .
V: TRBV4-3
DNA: TGCGCCAGCAGCCAAGATAGAACAGATACGCAGTATTTT
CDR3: CASSQDRTDTQYF

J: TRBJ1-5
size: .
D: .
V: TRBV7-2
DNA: TGTGCCAGCAGCTCTTTCAATCAGCCCCAGCATTTT
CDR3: CASSSFNQPQHF

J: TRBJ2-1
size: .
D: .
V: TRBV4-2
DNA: TGTGCCAGCAGCCAGCCCCCAGACATTGAGCAGTTCTTC
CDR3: CASSQPPDIEQFF

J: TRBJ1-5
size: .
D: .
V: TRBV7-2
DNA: TGTGCCAGCAGCTTATCCCAGGGAATTCAGCCCCAGCATTTT
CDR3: CASSLSQGIQPQHF

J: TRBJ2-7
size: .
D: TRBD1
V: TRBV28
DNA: TGTGCCAGCAGACCTGGGACAGGGGTCCCCTACGAGCAGTACTTC
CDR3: CASRPGTGVPYEQYF

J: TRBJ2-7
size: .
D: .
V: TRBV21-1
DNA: TGTGCCAGCACCGAGGTGGGGACACCATTCTACGAGCAGTACTTC
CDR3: CASTEVGTPFYEQYF

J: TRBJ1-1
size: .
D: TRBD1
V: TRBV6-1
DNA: TGTGCCAGCAGTGACCCGGACAGGGCCCCCGGTGGAGCTTTCTTT
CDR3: CASSDPDRAPGGAFF

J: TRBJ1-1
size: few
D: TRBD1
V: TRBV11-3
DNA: TGTGCCAGCAGCCTCCCCGACAGGGAGGACACTGAAGCTTTCTTT
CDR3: CASSLPDREDTEAFF

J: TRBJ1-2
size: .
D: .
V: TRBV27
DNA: TGTGCCACATTCTCCGGGACAAGTTATGGCTACACCTTC
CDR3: CATFSGTSYGYTF

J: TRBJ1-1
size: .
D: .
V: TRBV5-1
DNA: TGCGCCAGCAGCTTGGTCGCAGGGATGAACACTGAAGCTTTCTTT
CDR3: CASSLVAGMNTEAFF

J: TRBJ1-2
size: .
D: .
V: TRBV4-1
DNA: TGCGCCAGCAGACGACTCTTGTCAAGCCCCGATGGCTACACCTTC
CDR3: CASRRLLSSPDGYTF

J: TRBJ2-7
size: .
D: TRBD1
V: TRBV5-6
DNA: TGTGCCAGCAGCTTCGTGGGACAGGGGCCCCACGAGCAGTACTTC
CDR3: CASSFVGQGPHEQYF

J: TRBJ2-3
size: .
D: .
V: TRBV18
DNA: TGTGCCAGCTCACCGCAGGGGTCGACAGATACGCAGTATTTT
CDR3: CASSPQGSTDTQYF

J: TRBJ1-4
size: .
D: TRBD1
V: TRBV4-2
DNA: TGTGCCAGCAGCCAGACCCTGACAGGGGGAACTAATGAAAAACTGTTTTTT
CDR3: CASSQTLTGGTNEKLFF

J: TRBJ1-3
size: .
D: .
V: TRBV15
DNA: TGTGCCACGAGAACAGGAGTTGGAAACACCATATATTTT
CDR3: CATRTGVGNTIYF

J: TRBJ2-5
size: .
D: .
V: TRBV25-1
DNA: TGTGCCAGCAGTGAATGGAGTCATCCTCAAGAGACCCAGTACTTC
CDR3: CASSEWSHPQETQYF

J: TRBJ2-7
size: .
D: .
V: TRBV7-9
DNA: TGTGCCAGCAGTCCTCTTGGGAGCGCCTCCTACGAGCAGTACTTC
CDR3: CASSPLGSASYEQYF

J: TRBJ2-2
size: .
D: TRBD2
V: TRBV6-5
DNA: TGTGCCAGCAGTTACATCGGGACTAGACTTCACGGGGAGCTGTTTTTT
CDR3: CASSYIGTRLHGELFF

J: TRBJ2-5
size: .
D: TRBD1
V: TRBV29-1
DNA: TGCAGCGTAGGGACAGGTGGAGAGACCCAGTACTTC
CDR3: CSVGTGGETQYF

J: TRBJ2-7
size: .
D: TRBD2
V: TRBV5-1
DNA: TGCGCCAGCAGCTCGACTAGCGGGAGGGAGGAGTCTTACGAGCAGTACTTC
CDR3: CASSSTSGREESYEQYF

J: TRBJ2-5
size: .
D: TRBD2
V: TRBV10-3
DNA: TGTGCCATCAGCCCAAAAGCGGGAGGAGAGACCCAGTACTTC
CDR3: CAISPKAGGETQYF

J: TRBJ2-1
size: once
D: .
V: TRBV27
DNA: TGTGCCAGCAGCTCGGGAGTCTACAATGAGCAGTTCTTC
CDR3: CASSSGVYNEQFF

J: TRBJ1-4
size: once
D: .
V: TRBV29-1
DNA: TGCAGCGGTCTCCGGGTTGGGGCTGGGAAACTGTTTTTT
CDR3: CSGLRVGAGKLFF

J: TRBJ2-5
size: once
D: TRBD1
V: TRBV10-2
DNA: TGCGCCAGCAGCGCCCCGGACAGGGTGATCCAAGAGACCCAGTACTTC
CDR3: CASSAPDRVIQETQYF

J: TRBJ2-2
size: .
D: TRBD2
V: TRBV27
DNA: TGTGCCAGCAGTTTCGGGCTAGCGGGGGGCACCGGGGAGCTGTTTTTT
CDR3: CASSFGLAGGTGELFF

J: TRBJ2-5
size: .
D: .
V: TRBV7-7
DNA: TGTGCCAGCAGCTTAGGTGGGGGGACCGGGACGCAAGAGACCCAGTACTTC
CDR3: CASSLGGGTGTQETQYF

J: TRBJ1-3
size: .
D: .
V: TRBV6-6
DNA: TGTGCCAGCAGTCCCACAGGGCGGTCGGGAAACACCATATATTTT
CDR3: CASSPTGRSGNTIYF

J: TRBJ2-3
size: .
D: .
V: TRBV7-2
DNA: TGTGCCAGCAGCGTAACGAGGGAAAATACGCAGTATTTT
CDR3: CASSVTRENTQYF

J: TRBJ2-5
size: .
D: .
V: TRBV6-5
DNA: TGTGCCAGCTGGGGGCACCAAGAGACCCAGTACTTC
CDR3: CASWGHQETQYF

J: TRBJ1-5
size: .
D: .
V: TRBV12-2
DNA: TGTGCAAGTCGCTTACCCGGGACAGGGGACCATAGCAATCAGCCCCAGCATTTT
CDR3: CASRLPGTGDHSNQPQHF

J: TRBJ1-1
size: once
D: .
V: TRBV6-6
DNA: TGTGCCAGCAGTTACGCCCCTAGGGGCACTGAAGCTTTCTTT
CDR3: CASSYAPRGTEAFF

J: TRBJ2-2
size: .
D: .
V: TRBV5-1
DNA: TGCGCCAGCAGCTTGGTCGGACAGTCTAACACCGGGGAGCTGTTTTTT
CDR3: CASSLVGQSNTGELFF

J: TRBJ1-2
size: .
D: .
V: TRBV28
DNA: TGTGCCAGCAGTTCAACCCACAGGCTCGCTAACTATGGCTACACCTTC
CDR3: CASSSTHRLANYGYTF

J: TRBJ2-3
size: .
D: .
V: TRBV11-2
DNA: TGTGCCAGCAGCCCCTTCGAAGGGGGAACAGATACGCAGTATTTT
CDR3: CASSPFEGGTDTQYF

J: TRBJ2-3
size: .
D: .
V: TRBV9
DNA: TGTGCCAGCAGCGGGGGGGAAAGGGATACGCAGTATTTT
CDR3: CASSGGERDTQYF

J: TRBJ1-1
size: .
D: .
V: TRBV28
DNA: TGTGCCAGCAGTTCGACTGCCGCGGGGTTCGTTGAAGCTTTCTTT
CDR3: CASSSTAAGFVEAFF

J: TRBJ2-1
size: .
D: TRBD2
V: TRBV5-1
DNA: TGCGCCAGCAGCTTGGACCTAGCGGCCAGCTCCTACAATGAGCAGTTCTTC
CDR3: CASSLDLAASSYNEQFF

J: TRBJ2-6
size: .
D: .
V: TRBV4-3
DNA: TGCGCCAGCAGCCAAGATGTTAGCGTCGGGGCCAACGTCCTGACTTTC
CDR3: CASSQDVSVGANVLTF

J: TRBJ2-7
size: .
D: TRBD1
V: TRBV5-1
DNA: TGCGCCAGCAGCCTCCGGGACAGGGGATCCTACGAGCAGTACTTC
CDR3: CASSLRDRGSYEQYF

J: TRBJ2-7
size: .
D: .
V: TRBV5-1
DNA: TGCGCCAGCAGCCCACGAGGAGGCGCCCACGAGCAGTACTTC
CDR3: CASSPRGGAHEQYF

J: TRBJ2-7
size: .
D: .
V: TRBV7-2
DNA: TGTGCCATCCAGAGCAACCCTGCGGGGGAGCAGTACTTC
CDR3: CAIQSNPAGEQYF

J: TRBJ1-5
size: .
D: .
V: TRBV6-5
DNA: TGTGCCAGCAGTTACTCCGCAGGGGTTGATCAGCCCCAGCATTTT
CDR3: CASSYSAGVDQPQHF

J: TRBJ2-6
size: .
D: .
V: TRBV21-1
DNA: TGTGCCAGCAGCCCCCCTTGGCGGGGGGTAACAAGGGGGGCCAACGTCCTGACTTTC
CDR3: CASSPPWRGVTRGANVLTF

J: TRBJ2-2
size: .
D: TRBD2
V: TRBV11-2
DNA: TGTGCCAGCAGCCCAATGGGCGGGAGGTCCGGGGAGCTGTTTTTT
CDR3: CASSPMGGRSGELFF